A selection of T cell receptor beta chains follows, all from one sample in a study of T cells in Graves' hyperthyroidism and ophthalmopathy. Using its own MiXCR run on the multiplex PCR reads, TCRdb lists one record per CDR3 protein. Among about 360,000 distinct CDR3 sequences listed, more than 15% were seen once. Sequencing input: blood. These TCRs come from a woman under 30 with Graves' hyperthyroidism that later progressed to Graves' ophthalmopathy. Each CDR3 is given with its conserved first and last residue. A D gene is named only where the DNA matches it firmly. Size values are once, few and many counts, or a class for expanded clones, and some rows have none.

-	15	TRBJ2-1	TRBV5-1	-	TGCGCCAGCAGCTTAAGACGGAGCTCCTTCAATGAGCAGTTCTTC	CASSLRRSSFNEQFF
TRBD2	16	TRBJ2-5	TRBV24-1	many	TGTGCCACCAGTGATTCTAGACTAGCGGGAGTTGAGACCCAGTACTTC	CATSDSRLAGVETQYF
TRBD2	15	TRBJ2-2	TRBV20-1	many	TGCAGTGCTATCCCTAGCGGGAGGGCCCACGGGGAGCTGTTTTTT	CSAIPSGRAHGELFF
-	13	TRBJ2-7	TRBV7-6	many	TGTGCCAGCAGCTTAGCGGGACCCTACGAGCAGTACTTC	CASSLAGPYEQYF
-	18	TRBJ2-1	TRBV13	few	TGTGCCAGCAGCTTCGGGCTCCAGCGGACCGTGGGGTACAATGAGCGGTTCTTC	CASSFGLQRTVGYNERFF
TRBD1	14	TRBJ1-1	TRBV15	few	TGTGCCACCAGCAGACAGGGGGCAACCACTGAAGCTTTCTTT	CATSRQGATTEAFF
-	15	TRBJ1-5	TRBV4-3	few	TGCGCCAGCAGCCAAGATATCAGGGTCAATCAGCCCCAGCATTTT	CASSQDIRVNQPQHF
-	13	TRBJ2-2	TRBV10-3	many	TGTGCCATCAGCCCTGACGGGGCCGGGGAGCTGTTTTTT	CAISPDGAGELFF
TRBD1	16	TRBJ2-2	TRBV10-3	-	TGTGTCATCAGGGGACAGGGTTTAACTGGAACCGGGGAGCTGTTTTTT	CVIRGQGLTGTGELFF
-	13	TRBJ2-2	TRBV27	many	TGTGCCAGCAGTTTCAGCCGGACCGGGGAGCTGTTTTTT	CASSFSRTGELFF
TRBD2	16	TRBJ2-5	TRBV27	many	TGTGCCAGCAGTTACCAGCGGGAGGGGGTTCCGGAGACCCAGTACTTC	CASSYQREGVPETQYF
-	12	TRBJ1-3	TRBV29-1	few	TGCAGCGTTGAAGGGGGGGGAAACACCATATATTTT	CSVEGGGNTIYF
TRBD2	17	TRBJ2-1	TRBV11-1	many	TGTGCCAGCAGCCAACCGGGACTAGCGGAAGGAGGCGATGAGCAGTTCTTC	CASSQPGLAEGGDEQFF
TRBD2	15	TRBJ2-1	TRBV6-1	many	TGTGCCAGCAGTGAACTAGCGGGCTCCTACAATGAGCAGTTCTTC	CASSELAGSYNEQFF
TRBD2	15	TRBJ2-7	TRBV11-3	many	TGTGCCAGCAGCTCGTCTAACGGACTAGCCGCCGAGCAGTACTTC	CASSSSNGLAAEQYF
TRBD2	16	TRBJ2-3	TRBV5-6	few	TGTGCCAGCAGTACCACCAGACTAGCGGGCACAGATACGCAGTATTTT	CASSTTRLAGTDTQYF
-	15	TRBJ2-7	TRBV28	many	TGTGCCACCCAGGCCTCCTTGGGGAGCTCCTACGAGCAGTACTTC	CATQASLGSSYEQYF
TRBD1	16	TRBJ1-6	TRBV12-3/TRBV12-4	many	TGTGCCAGCAGTCCGGACAGGGAAATTGACGGTTCACCCCTCCACTTT	CASSPDREIDGSPLHF
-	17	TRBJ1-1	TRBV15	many	TGTGCCACCAGCAGAGATTATCCCAGGGATCGAAACACTGAAGCTTTCTTT	CATSRDYPRDRNTEAFF
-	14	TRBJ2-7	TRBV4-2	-	TGTGCCAGCAGCCAAGTTCTCGGCCCCTACGAGCAGTACTTC	CASSQVLGPYEQYF
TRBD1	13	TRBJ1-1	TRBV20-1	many	TGCAGTGCGGCCAGGGACAGGAACACTGAAGCTTTCTTT	CSAARDRNTEAFF
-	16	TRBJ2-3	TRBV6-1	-	TGTGCCAGCAGTGAGTTTGGGGGCTACCCTCGAGATACGCAGTATTTT	CASSEFGGYPRDTQYF
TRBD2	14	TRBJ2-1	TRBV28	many	TGTGCCAGCAGTTTAAGACTAGCCGGGCATGAGCAGTTCTTC	CASSLRLAGHEQFF
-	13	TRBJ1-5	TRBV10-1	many	TGCGCCAGCAGTGATGGAAGCAATCAGCCCCAGCATTTT	CASSDGSNQPQHF
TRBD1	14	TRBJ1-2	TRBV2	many	TGTGCCAGCAGTGCCGGGACAGCTAACTATGGCTACACCTTC	CASSAGTANYGYTF
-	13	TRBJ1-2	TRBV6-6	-	TGTGCCAGCAGTTACCTCGACAGATATGGCTACACCTTC	CASSYLDRYGYTF
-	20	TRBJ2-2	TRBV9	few	TGTGCCAGCAGCCTTAGCGGATTAGCTCATGAACGGGCGAACACCGGGGAGCTGTTTTTT	CASSLSGLAHERANTGELFF
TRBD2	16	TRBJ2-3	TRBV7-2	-	TGTGCCAGCAGACCTTGGACTAGCGGGAGGGCAGATACGCAGTATTTT	CASRPWTSGRADTQYF
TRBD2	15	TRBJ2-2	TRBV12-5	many	TGTGCTAGTGGCCACGGACTAGTAGGAACCGGGGAGCTGTTTTTT	CASGHGLVGTGELFF
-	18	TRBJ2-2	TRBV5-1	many	TGCGCCAGCAGCTTTTGGGGAACGGGAAAGGGCAACACCGGGGAGCTGTTTTTT	CASSFWGTGKGNTGELFF
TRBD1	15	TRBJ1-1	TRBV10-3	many	TGTGCCATCAGCCCCCCCGGGACAGTGGGCACTGAAGCTTTCTTT	CAISPPGTVGTEAFF
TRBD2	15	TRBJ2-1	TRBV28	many	TGTGCCAGCAGAAGTCCGACTAGCGGGCCCAATGAGCAGTTCTTC	CASRSPTSGPNEQFF
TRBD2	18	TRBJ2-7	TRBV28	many	TGTGCCAGCAGTCTGCCGAGGCGACTAGCGGGCCGCTCCTACGAGCAGTACTTC	CASSLPRRLAGRSYEQYF
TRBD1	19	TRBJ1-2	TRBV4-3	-	TGCGCCAGCAGCCAAGATCAAGTTCGGGGGACAGGGATATCCTATGGCTACACCTTC	CASSQDQVRGTGISYGYTF
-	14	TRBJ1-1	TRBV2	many	TGTGCCAGCAGTGAAGTATATAACGGGGATGAAGCTTTCTTT	CASSEVYNGDEAFF